This TCR beta chain originates from a study of blood T cells in healthy people across ages. About the research overall: Template switching recovered approximately one barcoded beta molecule for every two T cells. Study results and caveats: It was found that TCR beta diversity correlated strongly with the percentage of naive T cells.

A second PCR, run for about 7 to 11 cycles, used a sample-barcoded 5' primer plus a J-beta primer mix. TCRdb re-called the 5' RACE reads through MiXCR, storing one row per CDR3 protein. The sample holds about 670,000 distinct CDR3 sequences, roughly half seen once. Of note for this clonotype: What it binds is unknown. This may be a read error, as it is one base from a much larger clone.

Extracted total RNA amounted to at least 5.5 micrograms for each sample. Germline CDR1 and CDR2: SNHLY and FYNNEI. This CDR3 spans 12 amino acids. V was shortened by 10 bases and J by 9 bases, with 18 bases between the two germline ends. The TCR was taken from a woman older than 75 in good health. Source material: blood. The rearrangement uses TRBV2 and TRBJ2-5; D is unresolved. The CDR3 DNA reads TGTGCCACCACACCCACGGCTGAGGCCCAGTACTTC. Translation: CATTPTAEAQYF. The whole variable domain, remainder taken from reference TRBV2 and TRBJ2-5, is EPEVTQTPSHQVTQMGQEVILRCVPISNHLYFYWYRQILGQKVEFLVSFYNNEISEKSEIFDDQFSVERPDGSNFTLKIRSTKLEDSAMYFCATTPTAEAQYFGPGTRLLVL.